These 31 T cell receptor beta chains originate from one sample sequenced in a study of shared clonotypes between healthy human individuals. Method: immunoSEQ multiplex PCR; TCRdb's copy keeps in-frame clones and lacks some. Of hundreds of thousands of clones listed, around 76% are singletons. Input material: PBMCs. The receptor set was obtained from a middle-aged woman in good health. Some clones in this sample may be carry-over from other donors' samples.

The gene calls are TRBV2 and TRBJ2-1; TRBD2 agrees at 7 bases. Trimming removed 2 bases from V and 5 bases from J; junction bases left unmatched: 6. The CDR3 runs to 15 residues. CDR1 is SNHLY, CDR2 FYNNEI, per germline. The CDR3 nucleotides are TGTGCCAGCAGTGAAAGGACTAGTCGCCACAATGAGCAGTTCTTC. Residues: CASSERTSRHNEQFF.

The rearrangement uses TRBV19 and TRBJ2-7; 7 bases map to TRBD1. V trimming: 6 bases; J trimming: 0 bases; junction bases outside the gene matches: 5. Germline-derived CDR1 and CDR2 are LNHDA and SQIVND (reference sequence). There are 14 residues in the CDR3. The CDR3 DNA follows: TGTGCCAGTAGAAAGGGACAGCTCTCCTACGAGCAGTACTTC. This gives the protein CASRKGQLSYEQYF.

As to this clone: A far larger clone lies a single base away; this is likely a read error. The sample contains more than one DNA sequence encoding this CDR3. The gene calls are TRBV6-1 and TRBJ1-5; TRBD1 agrees at 7 bases. The CDR3 length is 15 residues. CDR1 MNHNS and CDR2 SASEGT come from the germline V gene. DNA of the CDR3: TGTGCCAGCAGTGGGCAGACAGGGCATAGTCAGCCCCAGCATTTC. This encodes CASSGQTGHSQPQHF.

The rearrangement joins TRBV6-5 to TRBJ2-3, with a possible D match to TRBD1 (5 bases). This CDR3 is built from 15 residues. Trimming pared 6 bases from V and 0 bases from J, leaving 13 bases between. Germline V CDR1 and CDR2: MNHEY, SVGAGI. The CDR3 nucleotides are TGTGCCAGCAGCCAAAGGGGCTATAGCACAGATACGCAGTATTTT. The encoded protein is CASSQRGYSTDTQYF.

The chain couples TRBV7-2 to TRBJ1-2, with TRBD1 identical over 7 bases. Losses at the gene ends were 5 bases for V and 7 bases for J; bases not matched to a gene: 10. CDR1 and CDR2 (germline): SGHTA, FQGNSA. The CDR3 contains 14 residues. CDR3 residues: CASSPRTGEGGYTF. The CDR3 DNA reads as TGTGCCAGCAGCCCGAGGACAGGAGAAGGTGGCTACACCTTC.

J is TRBJ2-5 and V is TRBV19; 12 bases map to TRBD2. Unmatched junction bases numbered 0, after V lost 3 bases and J lost 1 base. This CDR3 region has 15 residues. The germline V gene encodes CDR1 LNHDA and CDR2 SQIVND (reference sequence). The CDR3 nucleotides are TGTGCCAGTAGTATGACTAGCGGGAGCCAAGAGACCCAGTACTTC. The encoded protein is CASSMTSGSQETQYF.

The gene calls are TRBV18 and TRBJ1-5; a weak D match, TRBD1 (5 bases). Germline loops: CDR1 KGHSH, CDR2 LQKENI. The CDR3 has 15 residues. V lost 1 base and J lost 5, with 12 bases in between. The CDR3 DNA follows: TGTGCCAGCTCACCACGGGGACCCGGGGATCAGCCCCAGCATTTT. This translates into CASSPRGPGDQPQHF.

J is TRBJ1-2 and V is TRBV18; D is undetermined. CDR3 length equals 12 residues. Per the germline V gene, CDR1 is KGHSH and CDR2 is LQKENI. Trimming pared 3 bases from V and 8 bases from J, leaving 10 bases between. CDR3 region: CASSPGPGGYTF. CDR3 nucleotide sequence: TGTGCCAGCTCACCGGGCCCGGGAGGCTACACCTTC.

Points on this clone: This specimen includes other DNA sequences encoding the same CDR3. V and J are TRBV28 and TRBJ1-4, with a possible D match to TRBD1 (5 bases). The CDR3 length is 14 residues. The germline V and J ends were trimmed by 2 bases and 1 base, with 5 bases remaining between them. CDR1 and CDR2 from the germline V gene are MDHEN and SYDVKM. This CDR3 reads CASSLGGTNEKLFF. The CDR3 nucleotides are TGTGCCAGCAGTTTAGGGGGAACTAATGAAAAACTGTTTTTT.

This rearrangement joins TRBV2 to TRBJ1-2; the match to TRBD1 covers 7 bases. CDR3 length: 14 residues. Losses at the gene ends were 5 bases for V and 3 bases for J; bases not matched to a gene: 6. The germline V gene has CDR1 SNHLY and CDR2 FYNNEI. CDR3 sequence reads: CASSYTGEDYGYTF. In DNA form, the CDR3 reads TGTGCCAGCAGTTACACAGGGGAAGACTATGGCTACACCTTC.

This clone was seen a few times. J is TRBJ2-3 and V is TRBV5-4; 10 positions match TRBD2. This CDR3 region has 16 residues. In germline, CDR1 is SGHNT, CDR2 YYREEE (reference sequence). V shed 4 bases, J shed 3 bases, and the junction held 8 bases outside the gene matches. CDR3 region: CASSPLAGEVTDTQYF. The CDR3 DNA reads TGTGCCAGCAGCCCTCTAGCGGGAGAGGTAACAGATACGCAGTATTTT. Full variable domain (outside the CDR3, taken from reference TRBV5-4 and TRBJ2-3): ETGVTQSPTHLIKTRGQQVTLRCSSQSGHNTVSWYQQALGQGPQFIFQYYREEENGRGNFPPRFSGLQFPNYSSELNVNALELDDSALYLCASSPLAGEVTDTQYFGPGTRLTVL.

V usage is TRBV6-6 and J usage is TRBJ2-5; a possible D gene is TRBD2 (5 bases). The J call is uncertain, as TRBJ2-7 better fits the DNA end. The CDR3 is made up of 15 amino acids. CDR1 and CDR2 from the germline V gene are MNHNY and SVGAGI (reference sequence). CDR3 DNA sequence: TGTGCCAGCAGCGTCTCTACGGACTCATCCTACGAGCAGTACTTC. This codes for CASSVSTDSSYEQYF.

The chain employs TRBV11-1 and TRBJ2-2; TRBD1 aligns across 8 bases. V trimming: 8 bases; J trimming: 4 bases; junction bases outside the gene matches: 12. The CDR3 is 16 residues long. The germline CDR1 and CDR2 sequences are SGHAT and FQDESV (reference sequence). The CDR3 coding sequence is TGTGCCAGCCGTCAGAGGGGGACAGGTTCCACCGGGGAGCTGTTTTTT. Its protein is CASRQRGTGSTGELFF.

V is TRBV28 and J is TRBJ1-2; weak D call: TRBD1 (5 bases). This CDR3 is 17 amino acids long. Trimming shortened V by 4 bases and J by 9 bases, and 27 bases separated the two germline ends. Germline-derived CDR1 and CDR2 are MDHEN and SYDVKM. The CDR3 loop is CASSSGLKGGIYPRYTF. The CDR3 DNA reads as TGTGCCAGCAGTTCAGGGTTAAAGGGCGGGATATACCCCCGCTACACCTTC.

CDR3 protein: CASRRQGDTEAFF. CDR3 in DNA: TGTGCCAGCAGGCGACAGGGGGACACTGAAGCTTTCTTT. The chain joins TRBV28 to TRBJ1-1; 9 bases line up with TRBD1. The germline V gene encodes CDR1 MDHEN and CDR2 SYDVKM. Losses at the gene ends were 6 bases for V and 3 bases for J; bases not matched to a gene: 2. There are 13 residues in the CDR3.

The chain joins TRBV5-1 to TRBJ2-2, with 9 bases fitting TRBD2. Germline CDR1 and CDR2: SGHRS and YFSETQ. The junction had 6 bases not matched to a gene; V was cut back by 3 bases and J by 0 bases. The CDR3 is 17 residues long. As DNA, the CDR3 is TGCGCCAGCAGCTCACCGGCTAGCGGGGCGAACACCGGGGAGCTGTTTTTT. As protein: CASSSPASGANTGELFF.

The chain recombines TRBV5-1 with TRBJ2-5; D is undetermined. CDR1 and CDR2 from the germline V gene are SGHRS and YFSETQ. The CDR3 spans 11 residues. Trimming removed 2 bases at V and 5 bases at J, with 4 bases between. The chain's CDR3 is CASSFGETQYF. Written as DNA, the CDR3 is TGCGCCAGCAGCTTCGGCGAGACCCAGTACTTC.

As DNA, the CDR3 is TGTGCCAGCGGGGGGGGCACCGGGACTAGAAACTACAATGAGCAGTTCTTC. It codes for CASGGGTGTRNYNEQFF. The chain employs TRBV7-2 and TRBJ2-1; 8 nucleotides agree with TRBD2. The junction had 15 bases not matched to a gene; V was cut back by 8 bases and J by 3 bases. The CDR3 has 17 residues. CDR1 SGHTA and CDR2 FQGNSA come from the germline V gene.

The chain is built from TRBV9 and TRBJ2-1; a possible D gene is TRBD2 (6 bases). Trimming pared 0 bases from V and 5 bases from J, leaving 6 bases between. CDR1 is SGDLS, CDR2 YYNGEE, per germline. CDR3 length: 13 residues. The CDR3 sequence: CASSVVADNEQFF. The CDR3 bases are TGTGCCAGCAGCGTAGTAGCGGACAATGAGCAGTTCTTC.

As regards this clone: This could be a read error, since a much larger clone is one nucleotide away. The chain couples TRBV10-3 to TRBJ2-7; unclear D gene. CDR3 size: 14 residues. Germline V gene lookup returns CDR1 ENHRY and CDR2 SYGVKD. Trimming removed 3 bases at V and 2 bases at J, with 11 bases between. The CDR3 spells CAISDGTRAYEQYF. The CDR3 nucleotides read TGTGCCATCAGTGACGGCACTCGGGCCTACGAGCAGTACTTC.

This clone was found once. The V gene is TRBV27, the J gene TRBJ2-3; 8 bases are a match to TRBD2. Looked up from germline, CDR1 is MNHEY and CDR2 is SMNVEV (reference sequence). The CDR3 is made up of 14 amino acids. Losses at the gene ends were 3 bases for V and 4 bases for J; bases not matched to a gene: 3. The CDR3 nucleotides read TGTGCCAGCAGTTTCGGGACTAGTCCAGATACGCAGTATTTT. This translates into CASSFGTSPDTQYF.

At least ten counts were recorded for this clone. The same CDR3 is also encoded by other DNA sequences in this sample. The chain links TRBV6-4 to TRBJ2-1, with 8 bases aligning to TRBD2. V lost 6 bases to trimming and J lost 1 base; unmatched junction nucleotides: 5. The length of the CDR3 is 15 residues. Germline V gene data show CDR1 as MRHNA and CDR2 as SNTAGT. CDR3 nucleotide sequence: TGTGCCAGCAGCGCCAGCGGGGGTTCCTACAATGAGCAGTTCTTC. This gives the protein CASSASGGSYNEQFF.

The chain uses TRBV5-1 and TRBJ2-6; D remains unclear. Trimming shortened V by 0 bases and J by 2 bases, and 9 bases separated the two germline ends. The germline V gene has CDR1 SGHRS and CDR2 YFSETQ. The CDR3 runs 16 residues. In nucleotides, the CDR3 is TGCGCCAGCAGCTTGGTGATTGGGGCTGGGGCCAACGTCCTGACTTTC. It translates to CASSLVIGAGANVLTF. The full variable domain, completed using reference TRBV5-1 and TRBJ2-6, is KAGVTQTPRYLIKTRGQQVTLSCSPISGHRSVSWYQQTPGQGLQFLFEYFSETQRNKGNFPGRFSGRQFSNSRSEMNVSTLELGDSALYLCASSLVIGAGANVLTFGAGSRLTVL.

The chain is built from TRBV2 and TRBJ2-7; 7 nucleotides match TRBD2. CDR1 is SNHLY and CDR2 is FYNNEI in the germline V gene. V lost 3 bases and J lost 5; bases outside the gene matches: 7. The CDR3 contains 14 residues. The CDR3 loop reads CASSEVAGGDEQYF. In DNA, the CDR3 is TGTGCCAGCAGTGAGGTTGCTGGGGGGGACGAGCAGTACTTC.

This clone appeared many times. The chain is built from TRBV7-2 and TRBJ1-4; no firm D call. The CDR3 contains 12 residues. Germline CDR1 reads SGHTA; CDR2 reads FQGNSA. Trimming took off 2 bases at V and 8 bases at J, with 6 bases between the two ends. The CDR3 coding sequence is TGTGCCAGCAGCTTATGGAGGGAAAAACTGTTTTTT. Its translation: CASSLWREKLFF.

This rearrangement joins TRBV10-1 to TRBJ2-5, with 9 nucleotides matching TRBD2. After removal of 4 bases from V and 4 bases from J, the junction contained 4 bases not matched to a gene. Germline V gives CDR1 WNHNN, CDR2 SYGVQD (reference sequence). The CDR3 runs 14 residues. This CDR3 reads CASSAGLAPETQYF. The CDR3 DNA reads TGCGCCAGCAGTGCGGGACTAGCCCCAGAGACCCAGTACTTC.

The chain has TRBV9 and TRBJ2-2; 8 nucleotides agree with TRBD2. The CDR3 runs to 17 residues. Germline CDR1 reads SGDLS; CDR2 reads YYNGEE. V shed 0 bases and J 5 bases; nucleotides not matched to a gene: 9. The CDR3 region is CASSVGFGRAETGELFF. Here the CDR3 DNA reads TGTGCCAGCAGCGTAGGGTTCGGGAGGGCCGAAACCGGGGAGCTGTTTTTT.

V usage is TRBV23-1 and J usage is TRBJ2-2; 10 nucleotides line up with TRBD2. TRBV23-1 is assigned to the ORF class and has an uncertain function. The CDR3 loop spans 18 amino acids. V lost 3 bases to trimming and J lost 3 bases; unmatched junction nucleotides: 10. For the CDR3, the DNA is TGCGCCAGCAGTCAGGATCAGGCGGGGACTAGCGACACCGGGGAGCTGTTTTTT. This translates into CASSQDQAGTSDTGELFF.

V and J are TRBV5-1 and TRBJ1-1; D may be TRBD1 (5 bases). Trimming took off 0 bases at V and 4 bases at J, with 13 bases between the two ends. Germline V lookup: CDR1 SGHRS, CDR2 YFSETQ. CDR3 length: 15 residues. CDR3 in amino acids: CASSLDPGLVTEAFF. The CDR3 DNA follows: TGCGCCAGCAGCTTGGATCCAGGGTTAGTCACTGAAGCTTTCTTT.

This clone was observed a handful of times. The genes are TRBV5-4 and TRBJ2-3, with TRBD1 matching 9 bases. The CDR3 runs to 17 residues. Looked up from germline, CDR1 is SGHNT and CDR2 is YYREEE (reference sequence). Trimming cost V 4 bases and J 2 bases; bases outside gene matches: 11. CDR3 in amino acids: CASSGSPGQGFTDTQYF. CDR3 coding DNA: TGTGCCAGCAGCGGGTCTCCGGGACAGGGATTCACAGATACGCAGTATTTT.

The chain uses TRBV29-1 and TRBJ2-7; 8 positions agree with TRBD1. The V segment lost 4 bases and the J segment 9 bases; nucleotides outside the gene matches: 11. There are 13 residues in the CDR3. The V gene's germline CDR1 is SQVTM and CDR2 ANQGSEA. The CDR3 region is CSVAAGGRGLQYF. Here the CDR3 DNA reads TGCAGCGTTGCGGCAGGGGGCCGGGGGTTGCAGTACTTC.